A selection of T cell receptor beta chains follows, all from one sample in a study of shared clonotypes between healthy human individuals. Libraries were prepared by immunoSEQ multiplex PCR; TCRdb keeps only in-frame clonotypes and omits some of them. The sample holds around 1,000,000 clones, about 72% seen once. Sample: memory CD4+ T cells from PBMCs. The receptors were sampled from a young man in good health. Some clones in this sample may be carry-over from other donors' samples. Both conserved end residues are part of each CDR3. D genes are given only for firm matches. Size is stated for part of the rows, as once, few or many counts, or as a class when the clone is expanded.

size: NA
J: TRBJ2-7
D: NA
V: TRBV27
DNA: TGTGCCAGCAGCCTCACAGCAGGGTCGAAGCAGTACTTC
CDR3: CASSLTAGSKQYF

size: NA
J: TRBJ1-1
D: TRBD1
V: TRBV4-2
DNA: TGTGCCAGCAGCCCCGCCATTCAGACAGGGTACACTGAAGCTTTCTTT
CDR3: CASSPAIQTGYTEAFF

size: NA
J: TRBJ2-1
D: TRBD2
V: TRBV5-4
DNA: TGTGCCAGCAGCGGGGACTACATTTACAATGAGCAGTTCTTC
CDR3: CASSGDYIYNEQFF

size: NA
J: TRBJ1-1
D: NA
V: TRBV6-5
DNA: TGTGCCAGCAGTTACACAGGGAACACTGAAGCTTTCTTT
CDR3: CASSYTGNTEAFF

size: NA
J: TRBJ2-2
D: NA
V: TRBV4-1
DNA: TGCGCCAGCAGCCAAGCGGGCAGGCTCCTCACCGGGGAGCTGTTTTTT
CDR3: CASSQAGRLLTGELFF

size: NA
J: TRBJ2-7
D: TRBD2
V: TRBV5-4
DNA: TGTGCCAGCAGCTTGGGACTAGCGGGGGGGACCTACGAGCAGTACTTC
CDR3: CASSLGLAGGTYEQYF

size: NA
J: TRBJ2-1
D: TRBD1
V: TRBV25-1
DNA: TGTGCCAGCAGTGACGCCCCGGGACAGCCATCCTACAATGAGCAGTTCTTC
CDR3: CASSDAPGQPSYNEQFF

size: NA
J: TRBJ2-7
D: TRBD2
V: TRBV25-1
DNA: TGTGCCAGCAGTGACCCTAGCGGGAGGTGGTACGAGCAGTACTTC
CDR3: CASSDPSGRWYEQYF

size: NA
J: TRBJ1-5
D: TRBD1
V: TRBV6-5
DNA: TGTGCCAGCAGTTACTCGGGACAGGGGCAGCCCCAGCATTTT
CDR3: CASSYSGQGQPQHF

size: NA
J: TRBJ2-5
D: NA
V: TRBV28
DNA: TGTGCCAGCAGTCTCCACTCATCTGGGATCGAGACCCAGTACTTC
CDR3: CASSLHSSGIETQYF

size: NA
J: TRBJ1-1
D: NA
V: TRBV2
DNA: TGTGCCAGCAGTGTCAGGGAAGGCACTGAAGCTTTCTTT
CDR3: CASSVREGTEAFF

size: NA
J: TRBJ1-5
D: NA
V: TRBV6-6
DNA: TGTGCCAGCCGGACGGGAAGGCAGCCCCAGCATTTT
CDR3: CASRTGRQPQHF

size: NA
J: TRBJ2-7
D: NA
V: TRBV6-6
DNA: TGTGCCAGCAGTTCTCGGGACGAGCAGTACTTC
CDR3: CASSSRDEQYF

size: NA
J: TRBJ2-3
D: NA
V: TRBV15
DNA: TGTGCCACCTCAGGTCGGGCAGCGGATACGCAGTATTTT
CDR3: CATSGRAADTQYF

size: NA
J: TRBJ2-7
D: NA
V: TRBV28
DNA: TGTGCCAGCAGTTTATGCTTGACCGGATGCGAGCAGTACTTC
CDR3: CASSLCLTGCEQYF

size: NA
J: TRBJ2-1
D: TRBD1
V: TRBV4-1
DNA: TGCGCCAGCAGCCAAGCAGGCGATGTTGCAGGGGGCAATGAGCAGTTCTTC
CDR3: CASSQAGDVAGGNEQFF

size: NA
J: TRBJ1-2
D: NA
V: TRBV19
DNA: TGTGCCAGTAGTATATCTGGGGCCTTTAACTATGGCTACACCTTC
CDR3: CASSISGAFNYGYTF

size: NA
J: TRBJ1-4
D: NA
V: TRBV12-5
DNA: TGTGCTAGTGGTTTGGTATCCGGGGGCCCCTCAACTAATGAAAAACTGTTTTTT
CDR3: CASGLVSGGPSTNEKLFF

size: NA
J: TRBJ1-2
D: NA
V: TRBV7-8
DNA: TGTGCCAGCAGCTTAAGATCAGGGTATGGCTACACCTTC
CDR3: CASSLRSGYGYTF

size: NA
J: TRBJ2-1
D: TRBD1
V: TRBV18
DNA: TGTGCCAGCTCACCAGGACAGGGGGCCTACAATGAGCAGTTCTTC
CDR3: CASSPGQGAYNEQFF

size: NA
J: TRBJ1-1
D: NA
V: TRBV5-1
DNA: TGCGCCAGCAGCTTGGAGAGCACTGAAGCTTTCTTT
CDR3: CASSLESTEAFF

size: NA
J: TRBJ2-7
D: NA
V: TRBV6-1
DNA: TGTGCCAGCACGGAGATCCCGTCGAGTTCCTACGAGCAGTACTTC
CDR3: CASTEIPSSSYEQYF

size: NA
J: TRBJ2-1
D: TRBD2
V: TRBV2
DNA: TGTGCCAGCAGACCTAGCGGGAGCTCCTACAATGAGCAGTTCTTC
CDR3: CASRPSGSSYNEQFF

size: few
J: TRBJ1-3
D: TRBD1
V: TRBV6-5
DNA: TGTGCCAGCAACAGACAGGGGGCTGGAAACACCATATATTTT
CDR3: CASNRQGAGNTIYF

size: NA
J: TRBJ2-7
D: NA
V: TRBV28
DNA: TGTGCCAGCGGGATCGGGGTGGCCTACGAGCAGTACTTC
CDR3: CASGIGVAYEQYF

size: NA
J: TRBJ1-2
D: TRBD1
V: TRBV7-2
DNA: TGTGCCAGCAGCTTATTCGAGGACAGGGGGCGAAGTGGCTACACCTTC
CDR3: CASSLFEDRGRSGYTF

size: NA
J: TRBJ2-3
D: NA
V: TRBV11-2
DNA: TGTGCCAGCAGCGATGGACGGGGGGCCTGGACAGATACGCAGTATTTT
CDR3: CASSDGRGAWTDTQYF

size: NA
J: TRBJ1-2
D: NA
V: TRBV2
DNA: TGTGCCAGCCGCGGCAGCTCTGGAGGCTACACCTTC
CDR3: CASRGSSGGYTF

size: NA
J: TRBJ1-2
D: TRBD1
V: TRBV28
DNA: TGTGCCAGCAGTCCGGGACAGTCCTATGGCTACACCTTC
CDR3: CASSPGQSYGYTF

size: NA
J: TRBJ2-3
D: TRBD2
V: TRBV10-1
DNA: TGCGCCAGCAGTGAGTCAGCGGGGAGAAACACAGATACGCAGTATTTT
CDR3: CASSESAGRNTDTQYF

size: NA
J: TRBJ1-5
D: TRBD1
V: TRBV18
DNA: TGTGCCAGCTCACCACTCGGGGACAGGGCTCAGCCCCAGCATTTT
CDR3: CASSPLGDRAQPQHF

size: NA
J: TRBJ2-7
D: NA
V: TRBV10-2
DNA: TGCGCCAGCAGGGGCCCCGGCAGCCGCTACGAGCAGTACTTC
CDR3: CASRGPGSRYEQYF

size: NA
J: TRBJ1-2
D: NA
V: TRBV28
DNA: TGTGCCAGCAGTTTGTCAGGGGACTATGGCTACACCTTC
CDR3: CASSLSGDYGYTF

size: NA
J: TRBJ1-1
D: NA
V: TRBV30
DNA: TGTGCCTGGAACCCGGGACTCCAACGGGCTTTCTTT
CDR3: CAWNPGLQRAFF

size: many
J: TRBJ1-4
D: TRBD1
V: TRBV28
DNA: TGTGCCAGCAGTTTATGGGGCAGGGGGCAGGAAAAACTGTTTTTT
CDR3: CASSLWGRGQEKLFF

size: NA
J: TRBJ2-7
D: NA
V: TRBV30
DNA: TGTGCCTGGAGTGTAATCAGGGGAAGCTCCTACGAGCAGTACTTC
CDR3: CAWSVIRGSSYEQYF

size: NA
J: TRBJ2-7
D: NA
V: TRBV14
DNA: TGTGCCAGCAGCTTCACTTGGGTCCACGAGCAGTACTTC
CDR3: CASSFTWVHEQYF

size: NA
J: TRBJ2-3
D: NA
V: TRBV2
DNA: TGTGCCAGCACCAGCGGGTACACAGATACGCAGTATTTT
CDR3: CASTSGYTDTQYF

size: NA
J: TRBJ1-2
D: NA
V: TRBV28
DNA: TGTGCCAGCAGTTCAACAGGGTATGGCTACACCTTC
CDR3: CASSSTGYGYTF

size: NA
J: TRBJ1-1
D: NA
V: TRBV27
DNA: TGTGCCAGCAGTTCACCGACAGACACCGTCAGTGAAGCTTTCTTT
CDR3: CASSSPTDTVSEAFF

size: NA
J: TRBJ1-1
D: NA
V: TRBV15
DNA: TGTGCCACCAGCAACCCGCAGGGTACTGAAGCTTTCTTT
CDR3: CATSNPQGTEAFF